The clone carrying this T cell receptor (beta chain) has only a few counts. Its antigen is unknown. This sample is part of a study of beta chain features in type 1 diabetes. Study-wide results and limits: Moderate but significant shortening of TCRB CDR3s was recorded in all four CD4+ subsets from Type 1 diabetes patients. The similarity of naive, central memory and Treg TCRB repertoires appeared greater among patients than among healthy donors. Researchers could not determine here whether HLA type influences TCRB rearrangement.

The CDR3 length is 13 residues. Trimming left V 6 bases short and J 6 bases short, with 12 bases between. Germline V lookup: CDR1 SGHRS, CDR2 YFSETQ. Isolated RNA was reverse transcribed in full, so expressed TCRB transcripts were sequenced. Some clones are missing from TCRdb's copy, which holds only in-frame ones; the method was immunoSEQ multiplex PCR. Of more than 550,000 clones detected, around 15% appear once; the ten largest clones hold 0.035% to 0.045%. The sequence derives from a young man with type 1 diabetes. This sequence joins TRBV5-1 and TRBJ2-2, with D perhaps being TRBD1 or TRBD2 (6 bases each). Sequences were obtained from naive CD4+ T cells from blood. The CDR3 region is CASTHRGPGELFF. CDR3 coding DNA: TGCGCCAGCACTCACCGGGGGCCCGGGGAGCTGTTTTTT. Together with reference TRBV5-1 and TRBJ2-2, the CDR3 gives the full variable domain: KAGVTQTPRYLIKTRGQQVTLSCSPISGHRSVSWYQQTPGQGLQFLFEYFSETQRNKGNFPGRFSGRQFSNSRSEMNVSTLELGDSALYLCASTHRGPGELFFGEGSRLTVL.